The source of this TCR beta chain is a study of identical twins (dated by TCRdb to between 2015 and 2016). For context, the study as a whole: To test whether fetal clonotypes persist, the study used deep sequencing on TCR alpha and beta repertoires from monozygotic twins, unrelated adults of various ages, and cord blood. To rule out contamination, replicate twin experiments were performed at different times with different library preparation protocols. Summary of the overall study and its limitations: In monozygotic twins, out-of-frame TCR alpha sharing was systematically underestimated by recombination models, although the models agreed with sharing between unrelated individuals. Abundant cord blood beta clonotypes had fewer insertions, young adult naive repertoires showed a similar but weaker trend, and memory repertoires showed no such trend. Zero-insertion analyses could be partly confounded by invariant T cells such as MAIT and iNKT, although diverse VJ usage argued against such confounding for most clonotypes. Compared with coincidental sharing between unrelated individuals, out-of-frame TCR alpha sequences shared between twins showed an excess of sequences with low generation probability. Excess twin sharing in beta out-of-frame sequences was weaker because fewer shared sequences lowered the signal-to-noise ratio. Because the same donors could not be followed over many years, the conclusions depended on cross-sectional statistical analysis.

Only healthy Caucasian donors were included. Three pairs of female monozygotic twins, all aged about 18 to 29 years, were included in the twin cohort. Peripheral blood mononuclear cells were the source from which RNA for the TCR libraries was isolated. This clonotype was counted a few times. This receptor's antigen is unknown. No base qualities exist here, and no much larger clone lies one base off it. The protocol used for the library was 5' RACE. Data came from an Illumina HiSeq 2000. Template switching added a universal primer binding site, and the final cDNA carried a unique molecular identifier that allowed TCR cDNA molecules to be counted accurately. First-strand cDNA for TCR alpha and beta chains was synthesized from specific primers in the conserved constant-segment region. To control for contamination, every cDNA library was double barcoded, receiving both a SMART-Mk sample barcode and Illumina barcodes. TruSeq adapter sequences, together with Illumina sample barcodes, were added in two successive PCR steps. Sequencing of the TCR alpha and beta cDNA libraries was done on the Illumina HiSeq platform using custom primers. As for how the authors treated the data: Unique molecular identifiers were extracted from raw reads with MiGEC, and CDR3 positions were determined with MiXCR. Recombination models were inferred per individual with the repgenHMM and IGoR tools using an EM algorithm. The analysis of shared clonotypes was done with the tcR package in R, with sharing normalized by the product of cloneset sizes. Out-of-frame nonproductive sequences were analyzed to study raw recombination free of thymic and clonal selection effects. Using fastp trimming at Q25 and MiXCR clonotype assembly, TCRdb reanalyzed the public sequencing data and kept in-frame beta chains. Each record represents a unique CDR3 protein, reported with the most common genes and DNA among its rows. These V and J calls rely on TCRdb rather than the paper's analysis. The sample contains over 600,000 distinct CDR3 sequences, 21% of them found a single time. The top ten constitute 4% to 5.5% of the sample.

These data were also filed under a second study, of T cells expressing NK-cell markers. The second paper further reports: In sorted CD3+CD56+NKG2C+, CD3+CD56+NKG2C- and CD3+CD56-NKG2C+ T-cell subsets from roughly 8 donors, TCR beta-chain repertoires were profiled. Among the eight sequenced donors, seven were HCMV-seropositive and one was HCMV-seronegative. In several experiments an anti-gammadeltaTCR antibody was added to restrict sorting to alphabetaTCR-expressing T cells. For about 6 donors, the dominant CD3+CD56+NKG2C+ clonotypes were among the top 10 CD8+ clonotypes and accounted for 1.0-7.0% of CD8+ T cells. Those dominant clonotypes were again the most abundant among CD3+CD56-NKG2C+ cells in several donors, at about 28.3-65%. It remained unclear whether the expanded NKG2C-expressing T cell clones were specific for HCMV antigens. Randomly selected healthy volunteers, three men and five women, were used as the eight sequenced donors. A commercial ELISA kit detecting HCMV-specific IgG in serum was used to determine HCMV serostatus. For over five donors, bulk peripheral blood T-cell repertoires were also sequenced from unsorted PBMC. MIGEC was used to demultiplex reads and group reads by UMI, and MiTCR was used to assemble and quantify clonotypes. Only TCR cDNA sequences supported by at least two reads were kept to exclude erroneous sequences. Downstream repertoire analysis used the tcR package, and clonotypes were matched across fractions by CDR3 nucleotide sequence plus V segment. VDJmatch was used to annotate antigen specificity against VDJdb, with one amino acid substitution allowed in CDR3.

This sequence originates from a woman between 18 and 29 years old in good health. Sequenced material: PBMCs.

The CDR3 amino acid sequence is: CAISDPGQRVSYEQYF. The DNA sequence reads TGTGCCATCAGTGACCCGGGACAACGTGTCTCCTACGAGCAGTACTTC. The chain employs TRBV10-3 and TRBJ2-7; TRBD1 is a weak D gene call, 6 bases matching. Reading from cysteine to phenylalanine, the CDR3 counts 16 amino acids. CDR3 DNA only is kept here, 48 bases in frame from base 1. V is reduced by 3 bases and J by 0 bases, leaving a spacing of 15 bases between them. The germline V gene yields ENHRY for CDR1 and SYGVKD for CDR2.